Presented here are 4 T cell receptor beta chains from one specimen sequenced in a study of beta chain features in type 1 diabetes. Findings and limits, study-wide: TCRB CDR3s from Type 1 diabetes patients were moderately but significantly shorter in all four CD4+ subsets.

cDNA synthesis used the whole RNA isolate, giving expressed TCRB sequences. This table comes from immunoSEQ multiplex PCR, and its TCRdb copy is limited to in-frame clones, with some not included. The data show more than 250,000 clones, with about 13% seen just once and about 0.015% held by the top ten. These receptors lack a known antigen. Sample: naive CD4+ T cells from blood. The receptor source for this set is a young man with type 1 diabetes.

This clone was picked up a small number of times. The genes are TRBV29-1 and TRBJ1-3, with unresolved D. Germline CDR1 reads SQVTM; CDR2 reads ANQGSEA. V was trimmed by 3 bases and J by 6 bases, leaving 12 bases between them. The CDR3 consists of 13 residues. The CDR3 is CSVDKAAENTIYF. In DNA form, the CDR3 reads TGCAGCGTTGATAAGGCGGCAGAAAACACCATATATTTT.

This clone turned up a few times. The chain is built from TRBV5-6 and TRBJ1-2; TRBD1 matches 7 bases. V dropped 1 base and J dropped 6; count of bases not matched to a gene: 3. CDR3 length: 13 amino acids. The germline V gene has CDR1 SGHDT and CDR2 YYEEEE. The CDR3 DNA sequence: TGTGCCAGCAGCTTGAGGCAGGGGGATGGCTACACCTTC. This gives the protein CASSLRQGDGYTF. The complete variable domain, with remaining parts taken from reference TRBV5-6 and TRBJ1-2, reads DAGVTQSPTHLIKTRGQQVTLRCSPKSGHDTVSWYQQALGQGPQFIFQYYEEEERQRGNFPDRFSGHQFPNYSSELNVNALLLGDSALYLCASSLRQGDGYTFGSGTRLTVV.

J is TRBJ2-3 and V is TRBV7-9; the D gene is possibly TRBD2 (5 bases). Germline V gene sequence: CDR1 SEHNR, CDR2 FQNEAQ (reference sequence). The CDR3 runs to 15 residues. V gave up 2 bases and J gave up 0 bases, with 9 bases separating them. The chain's CDR3 is CASSLRSGSTDTQYF. CDR3 in DNA: TGTGCCAGCAGCTTAAGGAGCGGAAGCACAGATACGCAGTATTTT.

This clone was counted between two and nine times. V gene TRBV7-9 combines with J gene TRBJ2-5, with TRBD1 matching over 7 bases. Germline V gives CDR1 SEHNR, CDR2 FQNEAQ (reference sequence). The V gene end was trimmed by 5 bases and the J gene end by 2 bases; junction bases not matched to a gene: 5. CDR3 length equals 14 residues. The CDR3 protein is CASSPGQFQETQYF. The CDR3 nucleotides are TGTGCCAGCAGCCCGGGACAGTTTCAAGAGACCCAGTACTTC.